Listed below are T cell receptor beta chains from one sample, sequenced in a study of blood T cell repertoires in COVID-19. Sequenced by immunoSEQ multiplex PCR; TCRdb stores in-frame clones only, minus some. The sample records about 440,000 clones, about 85% being singletons. The sample consisted of PBMCs or T cells enriched from blood (not recorded which). The receptors stem from a woman aged 18-35 years with acute COVID-19. The CDR3 runs from the conserved cysteine through the conserved F or W. The D gene is left open where the match is weak.

j_call	d_call	v_call	cdr3_aa	cdr3_nt
TRBJ2-7	.	TRBV3-1/TRBV3-2	CASSQEFLRGVHEQYF	TGTGCCAGCAGCCAAGAGTTTTTGCGGGGCGTACACGAGCAGTACTTC
TRBJ1-3	.	TRBV11-2	CASSSPTDSGNTIYF	TGTGCCAGCAGCTCCCCGACAGACTCTGGAAACACCATATATTTT
TRBJ2-5	.	TRBV7-9	CASRPREQETQYF	TGTGCCAGCCGCCCCCGGGAGCAAGAGACCCAGTACTTC
TRBJ1-1	TRBD1	TRBV9	CASSPRGGTGFTSTEAFF	TGTGCCAGCAGCCCCAGGGGGGGGACAGGGTTTACTAGCACTGAAGCTTTCTTT
TRBJ2-1	.	TRBV7-7	CASSLAFDSSYNEQFF	TGTGCTAGCAGCTTAGCCTTCGATAGCTCCTACAATGAGCAGTTCTTC
TRBJ1-1	.	TRBV2	CASSLGLLNTEAFF	TGTGCCAGCAGCCTGGGCCTCCTGAACACTGAAGCTTTCTTT
TRBJ2-1	.	TRBV2	CASKGDYNEQFF	TGTGCCAGCAAGGGGGACTACAATGAGCAGTTCTTC
TRBJ1-1	.	TRBV19	CASSIRAGSGAEAFF	TGTGCCAGTAGTATTCGGGCAGGCTCCGGGGCTGAAGCTTTCTTT
TRBJ2-7	.	TRBV10-2	CASSEEGLASYEQYF	TGCGCCAGCAGTGAGGAGGGGCTAGCGTCCTACGAGCAGTACTTC
TRBJ1-5	TRBD1	TRBV2	CASSRTGRQAIYSNQPQHF	TGTGCCAGCAGTCGGACAGGGCGCCAAGCGATATATAGCAATCAGCCCCAGCATTTT
TRBJ2-3	TRBD1	TRBV27	CASSSNRGSTDTQYF	TGTGCCAGCAGTTCGAACAGGGGAAGCACAGATACGCAGTATTTT
TRBJ2-6	.	TRBV18	CASSPYRFSGANVLTF	TGTGCCAGCTCACCATACAGGTTCTCTGGGGCCAACGTCCTGACTTTC
TRBJ2-1	TRBD2	TRBV9	CASSLDSTGLAAGRNEQFF	TGTGCCAGCAGCTTGGACAGCACGGGACTAGCGGCTGGAAGGAATGAGCAGTTCTTC
TRBJ1-3	.	TRBV7-3	CASSPTYSGNTIYF	TGTGCCAGCAGCCCAACTTACTCTGGAAACACCATATATTTT
TRBJ1-6	.	TRBV15	CATSSQGHSPLHF	TGTGCCACCAGCAGCCAGGGCCATTCACCCCTCCACTTT
TRBJ2-7	.	TRBV19	CASSISHDYEQYF	TGTGCCAGTAGTATAAGCCACGACTACGAGCAGTACTTC
TRBJ2-1	TRBD2	TRBV4-2	CASSQGVGGGYNEQFF	TGTGCCAGCAGCCAAGGGGTCGGCGGGGGTTACAATGAGCAGTTCTTC
TRBJ1-3	.	TRBV3-1/TRBV3-2	CASSQDTTAGNTIYF	TGTGCCAGCAGCCAAGATACGACAGCTGGAAACACCATATATTTT
TRBJ1-1	.	TRBV3-1/TRBV3-2	CASSQGQGREAFF	TGTGCCAGCAGCCAAGGGCAGGGCCGTGAAGCTTTCTTT
TRBJ1-5	TRBD1	TRBV2	CASSVTGTGNQPQHF	TGTGCCAGCAGCGTTACCGGGACAGGGAATCAGCCCCAGCATTTT
TRBJ2-7	.	TRBV7-9	CASSLQGQGTEQYF	TGTGCCAGCAGCTTACAAGGGCAGGGGACCGAGCAGTACTTC
TRBJ2-7	.	TRBV7-9	CASSFTYGAYEQYF	TGTGCCAGCAGCTTTACCTACGGAGCCTACGAGCAGTACTTC
TRBJ2-3	TRBD1	TRBV28	CASKVGDRESDTQYF	TGTGCCAGCAAGGTGGGGGACAGGGAGTCAGATACGCAGTATTTT
TRBJ1-2	.	TRBV14	CASSRGPGGHSGGYTF	TGTGCCAGCAGCCGGGGCCCCGGGGGTCATTCGGGAGGCTACACCTTC